Here is one T cell receptor (beta chain) with its context. The antigen is undetermined. The data were obtained in a study of T cell responses to AZD1222 COVID-19 vaccine. Study-wide results and limits: Only a handful of AZD1222 recipients, several in all, had baseline seropositivity. The donors showed a predominance of white British ancestry and of females, with possible underestimation of clonal diversity. Spike regions recognized by vaccine-associated CD4 TCRs spanned the protein, led by 160-218 and 743-854.

V shed 6 bases and J 1 base; nucleotides not matched to a gene: 6. The length of the CDR3 is 16 residues. Germline V lookup: CDR1 SGHAT, CDR2 FQDESV (reference sequence). The protocol was immunoSEQ multiplex PCR, while the TCRdb copy is restricted to in-frame clones and leaves out a portion. This table has more than 60,000 clones, 80% to 90% appearing once. The sample here was peripheral blood, taken 28 days after the second AZD1222 dose. The sequence derives from an adult who received the AZD1222 COVID-19 vaccine. The V and J genes are TRBV11-1 and TRBJ2-3; 11 bases agree with TRBD2. CDR3 bases: TGTGCCAGCAGTTATCTAGCGGGGGGACGCACAGATACGCAGTATTTT. Translating it yields CASSYLAGGRTDTQYF.